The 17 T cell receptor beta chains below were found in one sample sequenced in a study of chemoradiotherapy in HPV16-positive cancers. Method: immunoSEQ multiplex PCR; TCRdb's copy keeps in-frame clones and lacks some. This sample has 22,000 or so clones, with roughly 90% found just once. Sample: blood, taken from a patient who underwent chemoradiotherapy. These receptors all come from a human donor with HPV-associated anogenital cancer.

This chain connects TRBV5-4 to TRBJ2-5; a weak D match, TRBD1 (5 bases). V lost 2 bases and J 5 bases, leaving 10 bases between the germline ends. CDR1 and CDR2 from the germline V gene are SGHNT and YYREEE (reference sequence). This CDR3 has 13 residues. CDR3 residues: CASSLSGWETQYF. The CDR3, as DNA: TGTGCCAGCAGCTTATCAGGGTGGGAGACCCAGTACTTC. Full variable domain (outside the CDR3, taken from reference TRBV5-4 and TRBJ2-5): ETGVTQSPTHLIKTRGQQVTLRCSSQSGHNTVSWYQQALGQGPQFIFQYYREEENGRGNFPPRFSGLQFPNYSSELNVNALELDDSALYLCASSLSGWETQYFGPGTRLLVL.

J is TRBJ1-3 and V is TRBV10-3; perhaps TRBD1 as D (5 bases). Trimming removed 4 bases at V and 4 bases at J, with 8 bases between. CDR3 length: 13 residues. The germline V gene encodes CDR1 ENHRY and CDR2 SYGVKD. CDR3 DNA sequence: TGTGCCATCAGTGCGGGGGGAGGAAACACCATATATTTT. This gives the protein CAISAGGGNTIYF.

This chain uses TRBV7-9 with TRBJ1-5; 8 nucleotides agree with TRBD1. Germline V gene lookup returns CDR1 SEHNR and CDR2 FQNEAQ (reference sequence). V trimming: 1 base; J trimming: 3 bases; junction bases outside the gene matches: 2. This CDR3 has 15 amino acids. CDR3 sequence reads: CASSLDRGNNQPQHF. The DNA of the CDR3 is TGTGCCAGCAGCTTAGACAGGGGGAACAATCAGCCCCAGCATTTT.

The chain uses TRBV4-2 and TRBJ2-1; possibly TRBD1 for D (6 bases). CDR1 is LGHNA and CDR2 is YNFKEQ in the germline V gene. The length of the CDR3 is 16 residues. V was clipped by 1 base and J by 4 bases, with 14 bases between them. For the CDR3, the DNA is TGTGCCAGCAGCCAAGGTCCAGGGCAGGGGTACAATGAGCAGTTCTTC. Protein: CASSQGPGQGYNEQFF.

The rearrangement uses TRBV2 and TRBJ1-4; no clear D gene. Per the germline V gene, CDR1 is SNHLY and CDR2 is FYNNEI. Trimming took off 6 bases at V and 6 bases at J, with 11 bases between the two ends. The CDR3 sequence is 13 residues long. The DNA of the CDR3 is TGTGCCAGCAGCCCCGATCGCTATGAAAAACTGTTTTTT. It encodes CASSPDRYEKLFF. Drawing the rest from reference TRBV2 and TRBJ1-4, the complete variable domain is EPEVTQTPSHQVTQMGQEVILRCVPISNHLYFYWYRQILGQKVEFLVSFYNNEISEKSEIFDDQFSVERPDGSNFTLKIRSTKLEDSAMYFCASSPDRYEKLFFGSGTQLSVL.

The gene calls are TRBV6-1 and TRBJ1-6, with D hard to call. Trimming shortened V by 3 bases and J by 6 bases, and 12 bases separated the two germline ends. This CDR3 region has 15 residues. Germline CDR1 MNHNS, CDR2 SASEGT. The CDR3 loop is CASSDLAVSNSPLHF. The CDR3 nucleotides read TGTGCCAGCAGTGATCTGGCAGTTTCTAATTCACCCCTCCACTTT.

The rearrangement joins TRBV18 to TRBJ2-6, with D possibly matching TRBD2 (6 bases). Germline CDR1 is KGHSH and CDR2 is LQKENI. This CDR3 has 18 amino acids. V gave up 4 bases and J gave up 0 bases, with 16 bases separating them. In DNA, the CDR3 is TGTGCCAGCTCACGGAGGGGTAAGGGCGCCTCTGGGGCCAACGTCCTGACTTTC. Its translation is CASSRRGKGASGANVLTF.

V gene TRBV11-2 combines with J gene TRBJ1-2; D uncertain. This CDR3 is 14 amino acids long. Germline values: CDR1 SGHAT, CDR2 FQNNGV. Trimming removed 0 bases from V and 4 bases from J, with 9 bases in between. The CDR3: CASSLEHQVYGYTF. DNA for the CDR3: TGTGCCAGCAGCTTAGAACATCAGGTCTATGGCTACACCTTC.

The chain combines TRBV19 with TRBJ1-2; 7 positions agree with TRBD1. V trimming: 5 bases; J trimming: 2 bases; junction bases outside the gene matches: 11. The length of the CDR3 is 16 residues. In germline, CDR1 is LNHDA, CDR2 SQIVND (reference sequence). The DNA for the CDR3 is TGTGCCAGTAGTTTCCGGGCAGGACAGGAAAACTATGGCTACACCTTC. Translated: CASSFRAGQENYGYTF.

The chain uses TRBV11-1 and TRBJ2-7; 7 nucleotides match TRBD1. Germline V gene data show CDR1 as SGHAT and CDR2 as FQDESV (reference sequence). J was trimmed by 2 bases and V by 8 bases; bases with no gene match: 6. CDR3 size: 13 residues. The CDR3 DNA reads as TGTGCCAGCTCGCCCCAGGGGGCCTACGAGCAGTACGTC. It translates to CASSPQGAYEQYV.

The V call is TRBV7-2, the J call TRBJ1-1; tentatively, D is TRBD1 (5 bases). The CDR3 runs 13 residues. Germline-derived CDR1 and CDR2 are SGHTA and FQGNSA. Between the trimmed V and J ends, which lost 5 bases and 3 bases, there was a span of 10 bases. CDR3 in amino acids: CASSLRGDTEAFF. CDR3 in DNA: TGTGCCAGCAGCCTCCGGGGGGACACTGAAGCTTTCTTT.

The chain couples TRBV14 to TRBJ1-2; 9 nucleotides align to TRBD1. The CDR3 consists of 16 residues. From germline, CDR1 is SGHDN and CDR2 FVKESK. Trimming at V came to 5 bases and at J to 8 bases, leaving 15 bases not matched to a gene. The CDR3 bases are TGTGCCAGCAGCTTTGGACAGGGGAGCCTCCGAGGCGGCTACACCTTC. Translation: CASSFGQGSLRGGYTF.

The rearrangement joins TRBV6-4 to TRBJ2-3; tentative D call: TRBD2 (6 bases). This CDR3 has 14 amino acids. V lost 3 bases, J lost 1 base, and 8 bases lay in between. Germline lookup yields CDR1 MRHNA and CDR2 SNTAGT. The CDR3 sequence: CASSEQRGTDTQYF. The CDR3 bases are TGTGCCAGCAGTGAACAGCGGGGCACAGATACGCAGTATTTT.

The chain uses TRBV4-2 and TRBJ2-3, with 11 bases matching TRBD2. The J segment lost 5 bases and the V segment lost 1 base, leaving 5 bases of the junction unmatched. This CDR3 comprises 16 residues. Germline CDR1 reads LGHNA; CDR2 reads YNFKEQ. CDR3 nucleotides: TGTGCCAGCAGCCAAGCGACTAGCGGGGACAGAGATACGCAGTATTTT. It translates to CASSQATSGDRDTQYF.

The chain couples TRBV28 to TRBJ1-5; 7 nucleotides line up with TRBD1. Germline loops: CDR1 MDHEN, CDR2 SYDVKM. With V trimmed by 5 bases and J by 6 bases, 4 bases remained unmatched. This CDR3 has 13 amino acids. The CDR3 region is CASSHGQAQPQHF. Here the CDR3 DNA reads TGTGCCAGCAGTCACGGACAGGCTCAGCCCCAGCATTTT. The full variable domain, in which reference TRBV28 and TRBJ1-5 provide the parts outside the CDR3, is DVKVTQSSRYLVKRTGEKVFLECVQDMDHENMFWYRQDPGLGLRLIYFSYDVKMKEKGDIPEGYSVSREKKERFSLILESASTNQTSMYLCASSHGQAQPQHFGDGTRLSIL.

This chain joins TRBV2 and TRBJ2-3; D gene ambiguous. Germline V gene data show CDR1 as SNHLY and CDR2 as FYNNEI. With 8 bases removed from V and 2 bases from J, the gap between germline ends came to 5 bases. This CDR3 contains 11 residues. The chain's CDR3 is CASVNTDTQYF. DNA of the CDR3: TGTGCCAGCGTAAACACAGATACGCAGTATTTT.

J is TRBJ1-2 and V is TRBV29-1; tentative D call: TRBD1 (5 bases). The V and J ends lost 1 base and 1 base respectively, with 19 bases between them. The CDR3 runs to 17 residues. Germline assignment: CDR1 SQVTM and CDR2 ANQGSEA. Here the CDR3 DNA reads TGCAGCGTTGAAGCCCCCAGGGATGGGAGACTTAACTATGGCTACACCTTC. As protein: CSVEAPRDGRLNYGYTF.